This T cell receptor (beta chain) was sequenced during a study of tumor-infiltrating lymphocytes in localized non-small cell lung cancer. Study results and limitations: Compared with uninvolved lung, tumors showed higher T cell infiltration by TCRbeta sequencing. Only some patients had TCR sequencing, depending on available tissue.

This clone qualifies as medium-sized. Its antigen is still unknown. Method: immunoSEQ multiplex PCR; TCRdb's copy keeps in-frame clones and lacks some. This table holds about 13,000 clones, approximately 72% found once. This sequence originates from a human donor with non-small cell lung cancer. Sequencing was done on a sample of uninvolved lung tissue not adjacent to the tumor.

For the CDR3, the DNA is TGTGCCAGCAGCCCCGAGCCATGGGGCTCCTACAATGAGCAGTTCTTC. This sequence encodes CASSPEPWGSYNEQFF. V is TRBV6-4 and J is TRBJ2-1; no reliable D call. Trimming took off 6 bases at V and 0 bases at J, with 15 bases between the two ends. This CDR3 is built from 16 residues. CDR1 and CDR2 (germline): MRHNA, SNTAGT.